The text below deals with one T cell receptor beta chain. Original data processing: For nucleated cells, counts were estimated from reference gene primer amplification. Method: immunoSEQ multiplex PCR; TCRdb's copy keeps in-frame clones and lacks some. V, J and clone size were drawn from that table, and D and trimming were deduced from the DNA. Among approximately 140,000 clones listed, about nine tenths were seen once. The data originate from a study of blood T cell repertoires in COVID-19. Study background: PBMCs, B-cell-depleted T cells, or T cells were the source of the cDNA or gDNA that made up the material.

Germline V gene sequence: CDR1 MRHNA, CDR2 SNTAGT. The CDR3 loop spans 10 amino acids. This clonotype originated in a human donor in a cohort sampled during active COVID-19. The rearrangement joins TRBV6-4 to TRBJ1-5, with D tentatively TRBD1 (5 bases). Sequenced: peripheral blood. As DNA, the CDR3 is TGTTGGGGGGAGGGTCAGCCCCAGCATTTT. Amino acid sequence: CWGEGQPQHF.